This T cell receptor (beta chain) was obtained from a study of metastatic and nonmetastatic thyroid tumors (dated by TCRdb to 2019 to 2021). About the full investigation: Repertoires from peripheral blood and from tumor or nodule tissue samples of malignant and benign thyroid patients were compared. The paper's findings and limits, for the study overall: In both blood and tumor samples, TCR beta diversity was reported to be significantly higher in malignant tumors than in benign nodules.

From cysteine to phenylalanine, the CDR3 is 13 amino acids long. CDR3 DNA is the only sequence kept; it has 39 bases, read in frame from the first base. The germline ends are 15 bases apart after V is trimmed by 5 bases and J by 8 bases. In its sample, this clone was seen a few times. The antigen this receptor binds is unknown. No qualities accompany the bases; no much larger clone lies one base away. To prepare the library, PCR was applied. TCRdb names Illumina HiSeq 4000 as the instrument used. High-throughput sequencing was used to profile the TCR beta-chain CDR3 region of each patient. The study's processing was this. Drawing on CDR3 differences between clinicopathological groups, the researchers built a classifier meant to tell apart patients with distant-metastatic papillary thyroid cancer. To measure repertoire diversity the researchers used the Shannon index, while the Morisita-Horn index served to gauge how similar the tumor and blood repertoires were. The public reads were reprocessed in TCRdb via fastp at Q25 and MiXCR, keeping in-frame beta chains. The V and J calls shown here were made by TCRdb, not taken from the authors' results. The table for this sample lists over 55,000 clones; roughly 30% of them were counted only once. Clones ranked in the top ten supply about 16% of the sample.

No treatment had been received by any patient before thyroid surgery. Patient clinical samples collected from about 2012 to 2019 were retrospectively analysed using T-cell receptor beta sequencing. The TCR originated in a female donor with papillary thyroid cancer or a benign thyroid nodule (not recorded which). Some clones in this sample may be carry-over from other donors' samples. The rearranged segments are TRBV12-3 or TRBV12-4 and TRBJ1-2; TRBD1 is perhaps the D gene, given 6 matching bases. The sample consisted of blood. The CDR3 amino acid sequence is: CASSHDRPGGYTF. The nucleotides read TGTGCCAGCAGTCACGACAGGCCCGGCGGCTACACCTTC.